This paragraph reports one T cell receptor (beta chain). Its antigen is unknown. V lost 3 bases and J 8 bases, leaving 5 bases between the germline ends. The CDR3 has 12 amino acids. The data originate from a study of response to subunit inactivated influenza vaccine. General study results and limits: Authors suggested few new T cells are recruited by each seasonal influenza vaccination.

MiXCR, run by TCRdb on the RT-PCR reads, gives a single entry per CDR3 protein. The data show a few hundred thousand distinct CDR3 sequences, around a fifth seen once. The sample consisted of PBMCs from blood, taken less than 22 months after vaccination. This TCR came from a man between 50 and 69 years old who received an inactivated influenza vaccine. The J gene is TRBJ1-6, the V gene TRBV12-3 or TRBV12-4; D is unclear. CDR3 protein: CASSFSHSPLHF. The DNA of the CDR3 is TGTGCCAGCAGTTTCTCCCATTCACCCCTCCACTTT.